This TCR beta chain was observed in a study of T cell changes during pregnancy in multiple sclerosis. TCRdb's table, derived via immunoSEQ multiplex PCR, lists solely in-frame clones and lacks some. The sample consists of approximately 69,000 clones, approximately 92% of them appearing once. The CDR3 spans 15 residues. V shed 4 bases and J 0 bases; nucleotides not matched to a gene: 6. CDR1 SGHRS and CDR2 YFSETQ come from the germline V gene. The sequence derives from a female donor in good health, enrolled as a control in a pregnancy study. The rearrangement links TRBV5-1 to TRBJ1-1, with 7 positions matching TRBD1. Sequencing was performed on peripheral blood, taken in the second trimester of pregnancy. The CDR3 DNA reads TGCGCCAGCAGCCCGCCGGGACAGATGAACACTGAAGCTTTCTTT. This sequence encodes CASSPPGQMNTEAFF. Looking up the rest from reference TRBV5-1 and TRBJ1-1 gives the full variable domain: KAGVTQTPRYLIKTRGQQVTLSCSPISGHRSVSWYQQTPGQGLQFLFEYFSETQRNKGNFPGRFSGRQFSNSRSEMNVSTLELGDSALYLCASSPPGQMNTEAFFGQGTRLTVV.